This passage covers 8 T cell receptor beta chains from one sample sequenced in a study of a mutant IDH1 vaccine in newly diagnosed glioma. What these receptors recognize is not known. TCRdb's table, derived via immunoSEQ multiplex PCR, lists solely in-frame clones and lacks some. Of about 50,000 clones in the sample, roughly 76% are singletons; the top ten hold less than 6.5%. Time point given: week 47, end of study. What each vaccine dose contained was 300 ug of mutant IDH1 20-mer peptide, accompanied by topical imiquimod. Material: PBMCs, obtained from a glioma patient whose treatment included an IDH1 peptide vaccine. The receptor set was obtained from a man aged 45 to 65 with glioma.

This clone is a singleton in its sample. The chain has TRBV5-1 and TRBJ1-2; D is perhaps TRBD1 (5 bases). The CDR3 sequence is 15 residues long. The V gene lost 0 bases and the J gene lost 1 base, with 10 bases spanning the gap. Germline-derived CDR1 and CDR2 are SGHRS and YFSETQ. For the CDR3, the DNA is TGCGCCAGCAGCTTGGGACAGTCCCATAACTATGGCTACACCTTC. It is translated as CASSLGQSHNYGYTF.

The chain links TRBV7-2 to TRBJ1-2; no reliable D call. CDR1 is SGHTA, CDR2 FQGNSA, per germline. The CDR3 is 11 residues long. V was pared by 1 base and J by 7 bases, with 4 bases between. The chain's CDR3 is CASSLGPGYTF. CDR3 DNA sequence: TGTGCCAGCAGCTTAGGGCCTGGCTACACCTTC.

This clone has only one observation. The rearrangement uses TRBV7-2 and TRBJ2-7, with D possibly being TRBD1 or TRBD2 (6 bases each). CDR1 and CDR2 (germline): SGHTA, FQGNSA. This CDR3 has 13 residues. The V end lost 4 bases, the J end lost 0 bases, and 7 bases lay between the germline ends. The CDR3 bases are TGTGCCAGCAGCTGGGGGGCCTCCTACGAGCAGTACTTC. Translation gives CASSWGASYEQYF.

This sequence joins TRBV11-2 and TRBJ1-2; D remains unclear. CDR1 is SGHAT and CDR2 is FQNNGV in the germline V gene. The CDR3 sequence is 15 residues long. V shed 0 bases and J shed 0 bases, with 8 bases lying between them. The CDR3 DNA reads TGTGCCAGCAGCTTAGAGGCCAGCACTAACTATGGCTACACCTTC. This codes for CASSLEASTNYGYTF.

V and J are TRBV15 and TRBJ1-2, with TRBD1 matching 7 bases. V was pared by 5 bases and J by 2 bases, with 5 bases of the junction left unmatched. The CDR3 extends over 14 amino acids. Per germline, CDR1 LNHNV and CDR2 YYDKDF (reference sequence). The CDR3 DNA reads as TGTGCCACCAGCGGAGGGGGCCACAACTATGGCTACACCTTC. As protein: CATSGGGHNYGYTF.

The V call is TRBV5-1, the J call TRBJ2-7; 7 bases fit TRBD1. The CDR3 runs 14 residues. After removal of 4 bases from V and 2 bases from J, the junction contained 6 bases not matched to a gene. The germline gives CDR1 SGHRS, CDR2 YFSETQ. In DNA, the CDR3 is TGCGCCAGCAGCCCGGGACAGAAGGCCTACGAGCAGTACTTC. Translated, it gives CASSPGQKAYEQYF.

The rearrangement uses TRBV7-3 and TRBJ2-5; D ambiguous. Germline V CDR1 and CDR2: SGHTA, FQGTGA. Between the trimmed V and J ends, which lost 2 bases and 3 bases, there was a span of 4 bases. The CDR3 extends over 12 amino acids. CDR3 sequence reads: CASSLGEETQYF. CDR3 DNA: TGTGCCAGCAGCTTAGGGGAAGAGACCCAGTACTTC. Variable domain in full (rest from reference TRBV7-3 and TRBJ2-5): GAGVSQTPSNKVTEKGKYVELRCDPISGHTALYWYRQSLGQGPEFLIYFQGTGAADDSGLPNDRFFAVRPEGSVSTLKIQRTERGDSAVYLCASSLGEETQYFGPGTRLLVL.

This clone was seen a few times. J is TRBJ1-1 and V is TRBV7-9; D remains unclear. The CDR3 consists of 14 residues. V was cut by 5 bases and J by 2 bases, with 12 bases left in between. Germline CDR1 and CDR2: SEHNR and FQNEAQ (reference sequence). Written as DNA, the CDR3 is TGTGCCAGCAGCCGCCCCCGGGAAAACACTGAAGCTTTCTTT. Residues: CASSRPRENTEAFF. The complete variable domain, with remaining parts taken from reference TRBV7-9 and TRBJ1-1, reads DTGVSQNPRHKITKRGQNVTFRCDPISEHNRLYWYRQTLGQGPEFLTYFQNEAQLEKSRLLSDRFSAERPKGSFSTLEIQRTEQGDSAMYLCASSRPRENTEAFFGQGTRLTVV.